This TCR beta chain was recorded in a study of shared clonotypes between healthy human individuals. Study context: Three plates each covered CD4 naive and memory; CD8 naive two, CD8 memory one. Study results and caveats: A handful of donors showed sharing of around 5% of naive CD4 clonotypes.

Naive-designated CD8 cells lacked CD45RO, were positively enriched for CCR7, and omitted terminally differentiated effector memory CD45RA+ cells. Nashville, Tennessee was home to all donors, who were Caucasian adults. The sample holds a few counts of this clone. No antigen is known for it. Germline lookup yields CDR1 WNHNN and CDR2 SYGVQD (reference sequence). V lost 2 bases to trimming and J lost 1 base, with 7 bases between them. The CDR3 is made up of 14 amino acids. Running of the assay took place at deep level. The data were produced by immunoSEQ multiplex PCR, yet TCRdb's version contains in-frame clones alone and is incomplete. The sample yields approximately 810,000 clones, almost 95% seen once.

The rearrangement uses TRBV10-1 and TRBJ2-3; D is perhaps TRBD2 (6 bases). This receptor was obtained from a man aged 25 to 40 in good health. Specimen: naive CD8+ T cells sorted from blood. The CDR3: CASSEERGTDTQYF. The CDR3 coding sequence is TGCGCCAGCAGTGAGGAGCGGGGCACAGATACGCAGTATTTT.